The 21 T cell receptor beta chains listed next were all sequenced from one sample in a study of blood T cell repertoires in COVID-19. TCRdb keeps only in-frame clones here, not all; method: immunoSEQ multiplex PCR. The data show over 100,000 clones, 85% seen once. Sample: peripheral blood. These receptors originate from a man older than 75 with acute or convalescent COVID-19.

The V call is TRBV20-1, the J call TRBJ2-1, with unresolved D. Germline CDR1 DFQATT, CDR2 SNEGSKA (reference sequence). The CDR3 is 14 residues long. V was shortened by 4 bases and J by 0 bases, with 10 bases between the two germline ends. The CDR3 DNA reads as TGCAGTGCTATTGACACTCTCTCCTACAATGAGCAGTTCTTC. Encoded protein: CSAIDTLSYNEQFF.

The CDR3 here is CAWHSTSRAYEQYF. The CDR3 nucleotides are TGTGCCTGGCACTCGACCTCCAGGGCCTACGAGCAGTACTTC. The rearrangement joins TRBV30 to TRBJ2-7; D may be TRBD1 (5 bases). CDR3 length: 14 residues. Trimming removed 5 bases from V and 2 bases from J, with 16 bases in between. Germline-derived CDR1 and CDR2 are GTSNPN and SVGIG (reference sequence). Together with reference TRBV30 and TRBJ2-7, the CDR3 gives the full variable domain: SQTIHQWPATLVQPVGSPLSLECTVEGTSNPNLYWYRQAAGRGLQLLFYSVGIGQISSEVPQNLSASRPQDRQFILSSKKLLLSDSGFYLCAWHSTSRAYEQYFGPGTRLTVT.

Only a few counts were recorded for this clone. The chain recombines TRBV30 with TRBJ2-3; 14 nucleotides match TRBD2. This CDR3 spans 15 amino acids. Trimming removed 3 bases from V and 5 bases from J; junction bases left unmatched: 4. Germline V gene data show CDR1 as GTSNPN and CDR2 as SVGIG (reference sequence). CDR3 amino acids: CAWRTSGRAGDTQYF. For the CDR3, the DNA is TGTGCCTGGAGGACTAGCGGGAGGGCGGGAGATACGCAGTATTTT. The full variable domain, its missing parts supplied by reference TRBV30 and TRBJ2-3, is SQTIHQWPATLVQPVGSPLSLECTVEGTSNPNLYWYRQAAGRGLQLLFYSVGIGQISSEVPQNLSASRPQDRQFILSSKKLLLSDSGFYLCAWRTSGRAGDTQYFGPGTRLTVL.

This clone was picked up one time. The V call is TRBV11-2, the J call TRBJ2-2; D perhaps matches TRBD2 (6 bases). The CDR3 extends over 19 amino acids. V was cut by 4 bases and J by 7 bases, with 28 bases left in between. Germline CDR1 reads SGHAT; CDR2 reads FQNNGV. CDR3 region: CASSWRGSWTKESGGELFF. The CDR3 DNA is TGTGCCAGCAGCTGGAGGGGTTCTTGGACAAAGGAATCAGGCGGGGAGCTGTTTTTT.

The gene calls are TRBV10-2 and TRBJ2-2, with D unclear. Germline CDR1 WSHSY, CDR2 SAAADI. The CDR3 loop spans 17 amino acids. V lost 6 bases to trimming and J lost 2 bases, with 19 bases between them. CDR3 nucleotides: TGCGCCAGCAGCGAGGCTTCACTACTCGCCAACACCGGGGAGCTGTTTTTT. This codes for CASSEASLLANTGELFF.

The V gene is TRBV3-1 (or the pseudogene TRBV3-2), the J gene TRBJ2-3; tentative D call: TRBD2 (6 bases). Germline CDR1 and CDR2: LGHDT and YNNKEL (reference sequence). Trimming pared 2 bases from V and 7 bases from J, leaving 13 bases between. The CDR3 has 14 amino acids. CDR3 loop: CASSQFREAHTQYF. CDR3 nucleotide sequence: TGTGCCAGCAGCCAATTCAGGGAGGCTCATACGCAGTATTTT.

The gene calls are TRBV10-3 and TRBJ1-1; weak D call: TRBD1 (6 bases). Germline V CDR1 and CDR2: ENHRY, SYGVKD. The CDR3 runs 14 residues. V lost 3 bases and J lost 5, with 13 bases in between. The CDR3 spells CAISEQGLGTEAFF. The CDR3 DNA is TGTGCCATCAGTGAACAGGGACTAGGGACTGAAGCTTTCTTT.

This clone was counted only a few times. The rearrangement links TRBV5-1 to TRBJ2-5, with TRBD2 as a possible D gene (6 bases). Germline CDR1 and CDR2: SGHRS and YFSETQ. The germline V and J ends were trimmed by 3 bases and 1 base, with 10 bases remaining between them. This CDR3 has 14 amino acids. The chain's CDR3 is CASSSPGLQETQYF. The CDR3 bases are TGCGCCAGCAGCTCTCCGGGACTCCAAGAGACCCAGTACTTC.

The genes are TRBV5-5 and TRBJ2-7; TRBD1 might be the D (6 bases). V was trimmed by 4 bases and J by 4 bases, leaving 15 bases between them. This CDR3 spans 14 amino acids. Germline loops: CDR1 SGHKS, CDR2 YYEKEE (reference sequence). The CDR3 loop reads CASSPRDTAYEQYF. The CDR3 DNA reads as TGTGCCAGCAGCCCTCGGGACACCGCTTACGAGCAGTACTTC.

This clone appeared once. The chain uses TRBV3-1 (or the pseudogene TRBV3-2) and TRBJ1-3, with D uncertain. Looked up from germline, CDR1 is LGHDT and CDR2 is YNNKEL (reference sequence). The CDR3 runs to 14 residues. V lost 4 bases and J 1 base, leaving 8 bases between the germline ends. CDR3 sequence reads: CASSPSDSGNTIYF. DNA of the CDR3: TGTGCCAGCAGCCCGTCAGATTCTGGAAACACCATATATTTT.

This rearrangement joins TRBV6-5 to TRBJ1-5, with 9 bases lining up with TRBD1. V lost 6 bases and J lost 0; bases outside the gene matches: 0. Per germline, CDR1 MNHEY and CDR2 SVGAGI. This CDR3 comprises 14 residues. The CDR3: CASRTGGSNQPQHF. CDR3 in DNA: TGTGCCAGCAGGACAGGGGGTAGCAATCAGCCCCAGCATTTT.

The CDR3 sequence: CASRDWRSTDTQYF. As DNA, the CDR3 is TGTGCCAGCCGAGACTGGAGGAGCACAGATACGCAGTATTTT. J is TRBJ2-3 and V is TRBV27; the D gene is possibly TRBD2 (5 bases). Per the germline V gene, CDR1 is MNHEY and CDR2 is SMNVEV (reference sequence). Trimming removed 8 bases from V and 0 bases from J, with 12 bases in between. The CDR3 has 14 residues.

This clone was detected only a few times. The chain has TRBV5-8 and TRBJ2-7; the match to TRBD1 covers 8 bases. The CDR3 is 13 amino acids. The ends lost 2 bases at V and 3 bases at J; junction bases unmatched: 1. CDR1 SGHTS and CDR2 YDEGEE come from the germline V gene. CDR3 in amino acids: CASSLQGDYEQYF. The DNA for the CDR3 is TGTGCCAGCAGCTTACAGGGGGACTACGAGCAGTACTTC.

The chain recombines TRBV7-7 with TRBJ2-1; 10 positions agree with TRBD1. The CDR3 runs 17 residues. Germline CDR1 SSHAT, CDR2 FNYEAQ (reference sequence). V lost 0 bases to trimming and J lost 6 bases; unmatched junction nucleotides: 8. The CDR3 is CASSLASPGTGANEQFF. DNA for the CDR3: TGTGCCAGCAGCTTAGCTTCTCCTGGGACAGGGGCCAATGAGCAGTTCTTC. Complete variable domain (other parts from reference TRBV7-7 and TRBJ2-1): GAGVSQSPRYKVTKRGQDVTLRCDPISSHATLYWYQQALGQGPEFLTYFNYEAQPDKSGLPSDRFSAERPEGSISTLTIQRTEQRDSAMYRCASSLASPGTGANEQFFGPGTRLTVL.

This sequence joins TRBV19 and TRBJ2-2, with D maybe TRBD1 (5 bases). Trimming removed 2 bases at V and 7 bases at J, with 20 bases between. This CDR3 region has 17 residues. The V gene's germline CDR1 is LNHDA and CDR2 SQIVND (reference sequence). The CDR3: CASSIPQTTGTGGELFF. The CDR3, as DNA: TGTGCCAGTAGTATACCACAGACCACAGGCACGGGCGGGGAGCTGTTTTTT.

The chain couples TRBV10-3 to TRBJ2-4; D may be TRBD2 (6 bases). V was cut by 0 bases and J by 1 base, with 10 bases left in between. The germline gives CDR1 ENHRY, CDR2 SYGVKD. CDR3 length: 16 residues. CDR3: CAISESGGMAKNIQYF. CDR3 in DNA: TGTGCCATCAGTGAGTCGGGGGGAATGGCCAAAAACATTCAGTACTTC.

This chain uses TRBV11-2 with TRBJ2-7; D is undetermined. The germline CDR1 and CDR2 sequences are SGHAT and FQNNGV. V lost 1 base and J 2 bases, leaving 12 bases between the germline ends. The CDR3 contains 15 residues. CDR3 DNA: TGTGCCAGCAGCTTAGCCCCGACTCCCACCTACGAGCAGTACTTC. Protein product: CASSLAPTPTYEQYF. Looking up the rest from reference TRBV11-2 and TRBJ2-7 gives the full variable domain: EAGVAQSPRYKIIEKRQSVAFWCNPISGHATLYWYQQILGQGPKLLIQFQNNGVVDDSQLPKDRFSAERLKGVDSTLKIQPAKLEDSAVYLCASSLAPTPTYEQYFGPGTRLTVT.

The chain has TRBV24-1 and TRBJ2-3; 9 bases are shared with TRBD2. CDR3 length: 16 amino acids. Germline lookup yields CDR1 KGHDR and CDR2 SFDVKD. Trimming removed 3 bases from V and 3 bases from J; junction bases left unmatched: 6. As DNA, the CDR3 is TGTGCCACCAGTGATATAGCGGGAGCAGGGACAGATACGCAGTATTTT. This gives the protein CATSDIAGAGTDTQYF.

V usage is TRBV6-6 and J usage is TRBJ1-2; 8 bases map to TRBD1. Germline V gene sequence: CDR1 MNHNY, CDR2 SVGAGI (reference sequence). The length of the CDR3 is 14 residues. V lost 8 bases and J lost 7; bases outside the gene matches: 12. This chain's CDR3 is CASGREGQGGGYTF. In DNA form, the CDR3 reads TGTGCCAGCGGACGAGAAGGACAGGGAGGTGGCTACACCTTC.

The rearrangement links TRBV29-1 to TRBJ2-2; 12 bases are a match to TRBD2. The V gene's germline CDR1 is SQVTM and CDR2 ANQGSEA. Trimming took 7 bases from V and 4 from J; bases not matched to a gene: 10. The CDR3 covers 16 residues. Here the CDR3 DNA reads TGCAGCGGCCAAGGGGCTAGCGGGGGGGGCACCGGGGAGCTGTTTTTT. It yields the protein CSGQGASGGGTGELFF.

The V call is TRBV7-8, the J call TRBJ1-3, with D hard to call. The CDR3 is 17 residues long. Per germline, CDR1 SGHVS and CDR2 FQNEAQ. Trimming removed 0 bases from V and 3 bases from J, with 15 bases in between. Written as DNA, the CDR3 is TGTGCCAGCAGCTTAGCCCCCGTTGGAGTAGGTGGAAACACCATATATTTT. Encoded protein: CASSLAPVGVGGNTIYF.